These T cell receptor beta chains were read from a single sample in a study of metastatic and nonmetastatic thyroid tumors. TCRdb recomputed clones from the PCR reads via MiXCR. This table has approximately 38,000 clones, about 17% appearing once. Sequencing was carried out using blood. These receptor sequences come from a female donor with papillary thyroid cancer or a benign thyroid nodule (not recorded which). Some clones in this sample may be carry-over from other donors' samples. Both conserved end residues are part of each CDR3. A D gene is named only where the DNA matches it firmly. Where a row states a size, it is once, few, many or the class of an expanded clone; other rows omit it.

>15|many|TRBD1|TRBV28|TRBJ2-1
CASSLGVIQGRGRFF
TGTGCCAGCAGTTTAGGGGTTATACAGGGCAGGGGGCGTTTCTTC
>15|many|-|TRBV20-1|TRBJ2-6
CSARGGETGANVLTF
TGCAGTGCTCGAGGGGGGGAAACTGGGGCCAACGTCCTGACTTTC
>14|medium-sized|-|TRBV12-3/TRBV12-4|TRBJ1-2
CASGGSQGVGGYTF
TGTGCCAGCGGGGGCTCACAGGGAGTTGGCGGCTACACCTTC
>14|few|-|TRBV28|TRBJ2-6
CASIPAEGGKVLTF
TGTGCCAGCATTCCCGCCGAGGGGGGAAAAGTCCTGACTTTC
>16|many|-|TRBV3-1|TRBJ1-2
CASSQGGWGRNYGYTF
TGTGCCAGCAGCCAAGGCGGCTGGGGTCGCAACTATGGCTACACCTTC
>14|many|TRBD1|TRBV29-1|TRBJ2-7
CSVEGNRGPYEQYF
TGCAGCGTTGAAGGTAACAGGGGGCCCTACGAGCAGTACTTC
>15|-|TRBD2|TRBV6-4|TRBJ2-3
CASINSGGEGDTQYF
TGTGCCAGCATCAACAGCGGGGGCGAAGGTGATACGCAGTATTTT
>15|many|-|TRBV13|TRBJ2-2
CASSSPGVNTGELFF
TGTGCCAGCAGCTCGCCGGGAGTAAACACCGGGGAGCTGTTTTTT
>15|-|TRBD2|TRBV20-1|TRBJ2-1
CSANLVAGAFPEQFF
TGCAGTGCTAATCTAGTAGCGGGAGCGTTTCCTGAGCAGTTCTTC
>13|many|-|TRBV7-9|TRBJ2-7
CASSPDSRVEQYF
TGTGCCAGCAGCCCAGACAGCCGCGTCGAGCAGTACTTC
>15|few|-|TRBV6-1|TRBJ1-3
CACRPYREAGNTIYF
TGTGCTTGCAGACCATATAGGGAGGCTGGAAACACCATATATTTT
>14|many|-|TRBV9|TRBJ2-7
CASSVAAEPREQYF
TGTGCCAGCAGCGTAGCCGCTGAACCTCGGGAGCAGTACTTC
>16|-|-|TRBV6-1|TRBJ2-7
CASSDYLQGKGYEQYF
TGTGCCAGCAGTGATTACCTCCAGGGTAAAGGCTACGAGCAGTACTTC
>16|once|TRBD1|TRBV20-1|TRBJ2-1
CSARGTQGNDRSEQFF
TGCAGTGCTAGGGGGACACAGGGGAATGATCGTAGTGAGCAGTTCTTC
>15|-|-|TRBV19|TRBJ2-2
CASGPGRTNTVELFF
TGTGCCAGTGGTCCGGGGAGAACGAACACCGTGGAGCTGTTTTTT
>16|many|TRBD1|TRBV5-1|TRBJ2-3
CASTAPQGARADTQYF
TGCGCCAGCACCGCCCCACAGGGGGCCCGGGCAGATACGCAGTATTTT
>13|many|TRBD1|TRBV15|TRBJ1-4
CATLGQVGEKLFF
TGTGCCACCTTAGGACAGGTCGGTGAAAAACTGTTTTTT
>12|many|-|TRBV6-1|TRBJ2-3
CASSSPKGTQYF
TGTGCCAGCAGTTCACCCAAGGGTACGCAGTATTTT
>15|many|-|TRBV9|TRBJ2-1
CASSVAHVSYNEQFF
TGTGCCAGCAGCGTAGCCCATGTCTCCTACAATGAGCAGTTCTTC
>16|many|-|TRBV5-6|TRBJ2-7
CASSLADPRSSYEQYF
TGTGCCAGCAGCTTGGCCGATCCTAGGAGCTCCTACGAGCAGTACTTC
>14|few|-|TRBV6-2/TRBV6-3|TRBJ1-6
CASSYKVSNSPLHF
TGTGCCAGCAGTTACAAGGTTTCTAATTCACCCCTCCACTTT
>13|many|-|TRBV4-2|TRBJ2-4
CASSHPAKNIQYF
TGTGCCAGCAGCCATCCAGCCAAAAACATTCAGTACTTC
>15|many|TRBD2|TRBV7-6|TRBJ2-1
CASSLSSGSGNEQFF
TGTGCCAGCAGCTTGTCTAGCGGGAGCGGCAATGAGCAGTTCTTC
>13|many|-|TRBV6-4|TRBJ2-1
CASSEGEVNEQFF
TGTGCCAGCAGTGAAGGAGAGGTGAATGAGCAGTTCTTC
>15|few|TRBD2|TRBV7-9|TRBJ2-7
CASSYLAGGPAEQYF
TGTGCCAGCAGCTATCTAGCGGGAGGCCCGGCTGAGCAGTACTTC
>15|few|TRBD2|TRBV28|TRBJ2-7
CASSLYGTSAYEQYF
TGTGCCAGCAGTTTATATGGGACTAGCGCCTACGAGCAGTACTTC
>15|many|TRBD1|TRBV11-3|TRBJ2-1
CASSLRQDRNNEQFF
TGTGCCAGCAGCCTACGACAGGACAGGAACAATGAGCAGTTCTTC
>12|many|-|TRBV20-1|TRBJ2-1
CSARDWSNEQFF
TGCAGTGCCAGGGACTGGTCCAATGAGCAGTTCTTC
>14|many|-|TRBV4-2|TRBJ2-5
CASSPTDYQETQYF
TGTGCCAGCAGCCCTACCGACTATCAAGAGACCCAGTACTTC
>15|few|-|TRBV28|TRBJ2-5
CASSHGTEYQETQYF
TGTGCCAGCAGTCACGGGACGGAGTACCAAGAGACCCAGTACTTC
>13|-|-|TRBV9|TRBJ2-7
CASSVGSGGEQYF
TGTGCCAGCAGCGTAGGGTCTGGCGGCGAGCAGTACTTC
>13|many|-|TRBV15|TRBJ2-7
CATSRELGYEQYF
TGTGCCACCAGCAGAGAGCTGGGCTACGAGCAGTACTTC
>15|many|TRBD1|TRBV6-1|TRBJ2-4
CASSLTGTEKNIQYF
TGTGCCAGCAGCCTTACCGGGACAGAAAAAAACATTCAGTACTTC
>14|many|-|TRBV6-1|TRBJ1-2
CASREGLGYYGYTF
TGTGCCAGCAGGGAGGGGTTGGGGTACTATGGCTACACCTTC
>17|many|TRBD2|TRBV20-1|TRBJ2-5
CSAREFPAGGLEETQYF
TGCAGTGCTAGGGAATTCCCCGCGGGGGGCCTAGAAGAGACCCAGTACTTC
>15|-|TRBD2|TRBV3-1|TRBJ2-2
CASSQLGLARRELFF
TGTGCCAGCAGCCAGCTGGGACTAGCTCGCCGGGAGCTGTTTTTT
>14|many|-|TRBV29-1|TRBJ2-7
CSVEAAELSYEQYF
TGCAGCGTTGAGGCAGCGGAGCTCTCCTACGAGCAGTACTTC
>14|many|-|TRBV7-9|TRBJ2-5
CASSLASRVETQYF
TGTGCCAGCAGCTTAGCGAGCAGGGTAGAGACCCAGTACTTC
>14|-|TRBD1|TRBV12-3/TRBV12-4|TRBJ2-3
CASSLNRGTNTQYF
TGTGCCAGCAGTTTAAACAGGGGCACGAATACGCAATATTTT
>13|many|-|TRBV19|TRBJ1-3
CASSIGSGNTIYF
TGTGCCAGTAGTATAGGATCTGGAAACACCATATATTTT
>12|many|-|TRBV27|TRBJ2-7
CASSSQLNEQYF
TGTGCCAGCAGCTCCCAGCTAAACGAGCAGTACTTC
>15|-|-|TRBV20-1|TRBJ2-1
CSARLPSAALYEQFF
TGCAGTGCTAGATTGCCTAGCGCTGCTTTATATGAGCAGTTCTTC
>15|-|-|TRBV19|TRBJ1-3
CAGSIWEIRGNTIYF
TGTGCCGGTAGTATTTGGGAGATCCGTGGAAACACCATATATTTT
>15|many|TRBD1|TRBV28|TRBJ1-3
CASSPSGQGQNTIYF
TGTGCCAGCAGTCCCTCGGGACAGGGCCAAAACACCATATATTTT
>15|many|-|TRBV5-4|TRBJ2-7
CASSLGGGGPYEQYF
TGTGCCAGCAGTTTAGGGGGAGGGGGGCCCTACGAGCAGTACTTC
>13|many|-|TRBV12-5|TRBJ2-1
CASAESGYNEQFF
TGTGCTAGTGCCGAATCGGGATACAATGAGCAGTTCTTC